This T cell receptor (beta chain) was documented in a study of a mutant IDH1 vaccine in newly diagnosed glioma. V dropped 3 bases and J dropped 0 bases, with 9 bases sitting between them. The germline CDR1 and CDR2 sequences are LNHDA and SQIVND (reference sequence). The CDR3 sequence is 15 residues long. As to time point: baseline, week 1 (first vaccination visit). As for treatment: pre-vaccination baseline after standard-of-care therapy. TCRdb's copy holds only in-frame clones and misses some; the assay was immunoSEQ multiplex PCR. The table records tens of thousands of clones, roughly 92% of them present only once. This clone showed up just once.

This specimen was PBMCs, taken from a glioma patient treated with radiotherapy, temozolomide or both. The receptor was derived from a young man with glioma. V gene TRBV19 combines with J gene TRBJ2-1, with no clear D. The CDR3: CASSILQSSYNEQFF. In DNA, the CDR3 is TGTGCCAGTAGTATTCTCCAGAGCTCCTACAATGAGCAGTTCTTC. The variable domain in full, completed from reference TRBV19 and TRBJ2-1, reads DGGITQSPKYLFRKEGQNVTLSCEQNLNHDAMYWYRQDPGQGLRLIYYSQIVNDFQKGDIAEGYSVSREKKESFPLTVTSAQKNPTAFYLCASSILQSSYNEQFFGPGTRLTVL.